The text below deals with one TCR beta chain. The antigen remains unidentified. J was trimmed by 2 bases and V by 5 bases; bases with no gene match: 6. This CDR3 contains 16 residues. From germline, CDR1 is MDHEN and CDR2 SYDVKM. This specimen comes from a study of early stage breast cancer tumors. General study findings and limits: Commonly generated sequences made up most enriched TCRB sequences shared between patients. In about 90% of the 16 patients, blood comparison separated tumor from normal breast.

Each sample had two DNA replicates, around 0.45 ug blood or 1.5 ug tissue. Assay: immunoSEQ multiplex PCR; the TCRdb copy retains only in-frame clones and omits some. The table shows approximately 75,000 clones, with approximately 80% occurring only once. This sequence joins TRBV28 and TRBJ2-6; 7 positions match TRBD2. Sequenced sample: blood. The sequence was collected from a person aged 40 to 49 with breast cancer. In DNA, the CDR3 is TGTGCCAGCAGTCCGGGGAGGGGAACTGGGGCCAACGTCCTGACTTTC. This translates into CASSPGRGTGANVLTF. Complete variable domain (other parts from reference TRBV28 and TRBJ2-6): DVKVTQSSRYLVKRTGEKVFLECVQDMDHENMFWYRQDPGLGLRLIYFSYDVKMKEKGDIPEGYSVSREKKERFSLILESASTNQTSMYLCASSPGRGTGANVLTFGAGSRLTVL.